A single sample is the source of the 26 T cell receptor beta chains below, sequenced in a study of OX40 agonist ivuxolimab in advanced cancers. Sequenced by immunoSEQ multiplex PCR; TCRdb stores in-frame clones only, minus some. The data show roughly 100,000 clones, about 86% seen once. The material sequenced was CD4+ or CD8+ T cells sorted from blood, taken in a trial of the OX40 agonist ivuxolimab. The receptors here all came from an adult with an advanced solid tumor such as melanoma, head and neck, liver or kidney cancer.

The CDR3 region has the DNA TGTGCCAGCTCACCACCGGAGGAGACCGATAACTATGGCTACACCTTC. It yields the protein CASSPPEETDNYGYTF. The V gene is TRBV18, the J gene TRBJ1-2, with unresolved D. Deletions cut 0 bases from V and 1 base from J, with 12 bases between. The germline V gene encodes CDR1 KGHSH and CDR2 LQKENI. This CDR3 has 16 amino acids.

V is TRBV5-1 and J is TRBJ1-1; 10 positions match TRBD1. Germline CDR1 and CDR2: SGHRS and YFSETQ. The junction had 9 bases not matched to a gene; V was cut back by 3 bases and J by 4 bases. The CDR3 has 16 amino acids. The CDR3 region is CASSSRQGALSTEAFF. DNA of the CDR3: TGCGCCAGCAGCTCCAGACAGGGGGCTCTGAGCACTGAAGCTTTCTTT.

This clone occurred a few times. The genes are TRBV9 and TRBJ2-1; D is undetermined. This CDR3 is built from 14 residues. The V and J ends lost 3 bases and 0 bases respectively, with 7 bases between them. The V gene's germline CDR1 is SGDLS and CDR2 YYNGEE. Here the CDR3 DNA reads TGTGCCAGCAGCGGTGCCTACTCCTACAATGAGCAGTTCTTC. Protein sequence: CASSGAYSYNEQFF.

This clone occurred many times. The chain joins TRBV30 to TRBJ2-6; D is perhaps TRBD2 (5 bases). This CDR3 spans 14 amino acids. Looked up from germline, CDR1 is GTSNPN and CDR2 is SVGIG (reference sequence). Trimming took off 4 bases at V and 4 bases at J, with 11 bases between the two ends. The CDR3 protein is CAWTRTDGANVLTF. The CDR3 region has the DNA TGTGCCTGGACCAGGACTGACGGGGCCAACGTCCTGACTTTC. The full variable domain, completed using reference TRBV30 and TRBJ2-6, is SQTIHQWPATLVQPVGSPLSLECTVEGTSNPNLYWYRQAAGRGLQLLFYSVGIGQISSEVPQNLSASRPQDRQFILSSKKLLLSDSGFYLCAWTRTDGANVLTFGAGSRLTVL.

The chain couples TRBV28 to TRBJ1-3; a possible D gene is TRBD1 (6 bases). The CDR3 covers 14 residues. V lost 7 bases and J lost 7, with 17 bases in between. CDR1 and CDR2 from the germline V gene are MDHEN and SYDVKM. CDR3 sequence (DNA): TGTGCCAGCACCCCAACAGGGAGGCGTAACACCATATATTTT. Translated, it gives CASTPTGRRNTIYF.

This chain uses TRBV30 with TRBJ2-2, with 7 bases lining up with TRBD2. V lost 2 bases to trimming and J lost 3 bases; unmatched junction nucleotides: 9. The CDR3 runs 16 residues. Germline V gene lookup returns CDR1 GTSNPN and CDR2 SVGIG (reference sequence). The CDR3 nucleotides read TGTGCCTGGAGTCCCGCGGGGGTTACTTACACCGGGGAGCTGTTTTTT. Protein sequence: CAWSPAGVTYTGELFF.

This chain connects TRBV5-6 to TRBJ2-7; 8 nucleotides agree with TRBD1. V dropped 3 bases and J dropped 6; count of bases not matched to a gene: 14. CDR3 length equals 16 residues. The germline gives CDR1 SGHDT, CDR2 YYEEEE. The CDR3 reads CASSSYPGTGGSEQYF. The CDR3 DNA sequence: TGTGCCAGCAGCTCCTACCCCGGGACAGGAGGTTCCGAGCAGTACTTC.

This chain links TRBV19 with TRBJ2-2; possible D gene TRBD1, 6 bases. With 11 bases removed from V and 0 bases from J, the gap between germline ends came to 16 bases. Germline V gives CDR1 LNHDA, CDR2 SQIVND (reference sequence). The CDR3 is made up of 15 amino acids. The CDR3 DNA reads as TGTGCCGCAAAGCCCGGGACACCGAACACCGGGGAGCTGTTTTTT. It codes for CAAKPGTPNTGELFF.

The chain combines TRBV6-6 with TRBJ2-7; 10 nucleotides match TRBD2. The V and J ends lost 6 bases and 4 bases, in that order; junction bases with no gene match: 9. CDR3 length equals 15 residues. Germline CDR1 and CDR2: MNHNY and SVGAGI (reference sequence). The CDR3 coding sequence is TGTGCCAGCAGCTACCAGGGGACTAGCGTATACGAGCAGTACTTC. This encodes CASSYQGTSVYEQYF.

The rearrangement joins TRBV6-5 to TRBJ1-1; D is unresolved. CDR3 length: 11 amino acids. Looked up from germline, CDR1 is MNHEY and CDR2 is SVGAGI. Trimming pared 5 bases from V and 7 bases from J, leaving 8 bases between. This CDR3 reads CASSRPGEAFF. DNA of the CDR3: TGTGCCAGCAGTCGGCCGGGTGAAGCTTTCTTT.

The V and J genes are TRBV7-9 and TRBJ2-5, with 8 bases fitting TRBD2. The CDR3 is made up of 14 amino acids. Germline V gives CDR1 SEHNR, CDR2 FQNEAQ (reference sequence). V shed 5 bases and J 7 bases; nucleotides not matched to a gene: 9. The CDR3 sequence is CASSPGGGRGTQYF. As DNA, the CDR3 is TGTGCCAGCAGCCCGGGAGGGGGGCGCGGGACCCAGTACTTC.

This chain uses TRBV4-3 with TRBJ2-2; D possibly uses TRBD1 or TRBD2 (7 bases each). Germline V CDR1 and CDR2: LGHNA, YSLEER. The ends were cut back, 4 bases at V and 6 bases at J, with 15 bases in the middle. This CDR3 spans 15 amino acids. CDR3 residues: CASSPRGRGSGELFF. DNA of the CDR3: TGCGCCAGCAGCCCCAGGGGGAGGGGGTCCGGGGAGCTGTTTTTT.

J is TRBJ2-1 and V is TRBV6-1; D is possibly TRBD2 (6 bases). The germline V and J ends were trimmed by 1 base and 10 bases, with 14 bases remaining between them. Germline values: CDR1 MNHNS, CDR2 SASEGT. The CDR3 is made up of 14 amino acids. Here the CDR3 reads CASSEVAGLAEQFF. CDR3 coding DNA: TGTGCCAGCAGTGAAGTCGCCGGGCTAGCGGAGCAGTTCTTC.

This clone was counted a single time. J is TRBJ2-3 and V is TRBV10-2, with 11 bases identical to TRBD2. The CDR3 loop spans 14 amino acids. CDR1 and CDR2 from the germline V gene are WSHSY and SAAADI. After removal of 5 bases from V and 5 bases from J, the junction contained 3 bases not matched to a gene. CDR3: CASSTSGSRDTQYF. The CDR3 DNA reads TGCGCCAGCAGTACTAGCGGGAGTAGAGATACGCAGTATTTT.

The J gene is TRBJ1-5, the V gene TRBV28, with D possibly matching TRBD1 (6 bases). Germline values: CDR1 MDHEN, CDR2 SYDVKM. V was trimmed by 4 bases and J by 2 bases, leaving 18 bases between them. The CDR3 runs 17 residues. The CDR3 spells CASSSYTGLGGNQPQHF. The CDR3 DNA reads TGTGCCAGCAGTTCTTACACAGGGCTGGGGGGCAATCAGCCCCAGCATTTT.

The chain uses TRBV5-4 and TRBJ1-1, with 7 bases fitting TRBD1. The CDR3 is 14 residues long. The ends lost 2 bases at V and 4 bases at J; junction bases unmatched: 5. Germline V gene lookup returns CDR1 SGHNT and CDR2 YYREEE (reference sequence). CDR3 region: CASSFTGASTEAFF. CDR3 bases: TGTGCCAGCAGCTTTACAGGGGCTAGCACTGAAGCTTTCTTT.

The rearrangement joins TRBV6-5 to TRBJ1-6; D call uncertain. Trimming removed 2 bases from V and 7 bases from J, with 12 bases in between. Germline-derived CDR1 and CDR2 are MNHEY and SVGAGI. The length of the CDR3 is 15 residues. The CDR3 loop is CASSYETVRNSPLHF. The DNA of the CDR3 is TGTGCCAGCAGTTACGAAACGGTTAGAAATTCACCCCTCCACTTT.

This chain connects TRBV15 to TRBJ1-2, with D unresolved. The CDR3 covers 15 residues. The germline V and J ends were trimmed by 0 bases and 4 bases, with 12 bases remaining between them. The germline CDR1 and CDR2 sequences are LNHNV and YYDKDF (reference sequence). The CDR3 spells CATSRDRSAIYGYTF. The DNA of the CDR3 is TGTGCCACCAGCAGAGATCGGTCAGCAATCTATGGCTACACCTTC. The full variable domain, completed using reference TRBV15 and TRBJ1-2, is DAMVIQNPRYQVTQFGKPVTLSCSQTLNHNVMYWYQQKSSQAPKLLFHYYDKDFNNEADTPDNFQSRRPNTSFCFLDIRSPGLGDTAMYLCATSRDRSAIYGYTFGSGTRLTVV.

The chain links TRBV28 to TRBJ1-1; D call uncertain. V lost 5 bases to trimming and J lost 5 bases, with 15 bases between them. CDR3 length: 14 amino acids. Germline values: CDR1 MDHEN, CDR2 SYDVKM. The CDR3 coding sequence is TGTGCCAGCAGTCCCAGGTCGAGTCGGACTGAAGCTTTCTTT. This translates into CASSPRSSRTEAFF.

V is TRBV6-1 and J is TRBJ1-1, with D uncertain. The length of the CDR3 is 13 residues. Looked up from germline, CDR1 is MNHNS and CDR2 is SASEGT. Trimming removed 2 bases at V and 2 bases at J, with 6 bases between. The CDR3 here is CASSEWGNTEAFF. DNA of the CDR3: TGTGCCAGCAGTGAATGGGGTAACACTGAAGCTTTCTTT.

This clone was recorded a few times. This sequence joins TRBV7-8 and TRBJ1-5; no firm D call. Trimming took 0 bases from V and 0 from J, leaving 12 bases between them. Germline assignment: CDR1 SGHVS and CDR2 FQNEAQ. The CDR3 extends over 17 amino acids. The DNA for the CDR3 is TGTGCCAGCAGCTTAGCAAGGGATAAGGGTAGCAATCAGCCCCAGCATTTT. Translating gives CASSLARDKGSNQPQHF.

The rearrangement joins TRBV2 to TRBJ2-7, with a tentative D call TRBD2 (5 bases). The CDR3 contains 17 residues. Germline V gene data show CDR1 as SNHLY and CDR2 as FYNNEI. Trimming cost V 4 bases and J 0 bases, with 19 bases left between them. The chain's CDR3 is CASSVGGPSPSSYEQYF. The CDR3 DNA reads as TGTGCCAGCAGTGTAGGAGGACCCAGTCCGAGCTCCTACGAGCAGTACTTC.

CDR3 residues: CASSRELAPTGELFF. For the CDR3, the DNA is TGTGCCAGCTCACGAGAACTAGCCCCCACCGGGGAGCTGTTTTTT. V and J are TRBV18 and TRBJ2-2, with TRBD2 as a possible D gene (6 bases). Germline loops: CDR1 KGHSH, CDR2 LQKENI. The CDR3 consists of 15 residues. Trimming stripped 4 bases from V and 4 bases from J, with 13 bases between.

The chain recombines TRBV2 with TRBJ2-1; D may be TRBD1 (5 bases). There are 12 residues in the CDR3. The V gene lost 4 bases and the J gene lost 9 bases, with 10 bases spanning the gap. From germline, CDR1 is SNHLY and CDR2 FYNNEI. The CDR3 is CASSVGLLEQFF. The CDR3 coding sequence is TGTGCCAGCAGTGTGGGGCTACTTGAGCAGTTCTTC.

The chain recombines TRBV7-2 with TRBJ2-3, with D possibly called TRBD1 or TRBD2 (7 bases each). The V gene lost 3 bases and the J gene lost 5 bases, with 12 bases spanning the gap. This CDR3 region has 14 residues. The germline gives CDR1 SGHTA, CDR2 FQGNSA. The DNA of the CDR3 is TGTGCCAGCAGCTTTTCCAGGGGGGGAGATACGCAGTATTTT. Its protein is CASSFSRGGDTQYF.

The CDR3 DNA follows: TGTGCCAGCTCACCCTACCAACAGGGATGGGGCACTGAAGCTTTCTTT. Translation gives CASSPYQQGWGTEAFF. This rearrangement joins TRBV18 to TRBJ1-1, with D possibly TRBD1 on 6 matching bases. Trimming took 3 bases from V and 4 from J, leaving 18 bases between them. Germline V CDR1 and CDR2: KGHSH, LQKENI. This CDR3 contains 16 residues. Variable domain in full (rest from reference TRBV18 and TRBJ1-1): NAGVMQNPRHLVRRRGQEARLRCSPMKGHSHVYWYRQLPEEGLKFMVYLQKENIIDESGMPKERFSAEFPKEGPSILRIQQVVRGDSAAYFCASSPYQQGWGTEAFFGQGTRLTVV.